This T cell receptor beta chain was sequenced for a study of blood T cell repertoires in COVID-19. Study context: Sites across the United States, Italy and Spain contributed samples from acute and convalescent COVID-19. Sample material is recorded as cDNA or gDNA derived from T cells, B-cell-depleted T cells, or PBMCs.

The CDR3 totals 15 residues. V dropped 3 bases and J dropped 6 bases, with 15 bases sitting between them. CDR1 and CDR2 from the germline V gene are SNHLY and FYNNEI. This table comes from immunoSEQ multiplex PCR, and its TCRdb copy is limited to in-frame clones, with some not included. The sample has roughly 33,000 clones, 85% seen once. The sample comprised peripheral blood. The TCR was taken from a human donor with acute or convalescent COVID-19. The donor label of this sample is uncertain. V usage is TRBV2 and J usage is TRBJ2-1; no clear D. CDR3 sequence (DNA): TGTGCCAGCAGTGAGTACAGCCATTATGGCAATGAGCAGTTCTTC. Translating gives CASSEYSHYGNEQFF.